This TCR beta chain originates from a study of response to subunit inactivated influenza vaccine. Trimming removed 6 bases from V and 5 bases from J, with 18 bases in between. Germline V CDR1 and CDR2: DFQATT, SNEGSKA (reference sequence). There are 14 residues in the CDR3. Study-wide findings and caveats: Each seasonal flu vaccination may recruit only limited new T cells, authors suggested.

TCRdb re-analysed the RT-PCR reads in MiXCR, keeping a single row per CDR3 protein. The sample holds hundreds of thousands of distinct CDR3 sequences, 15% to 18% seen once. Concerning this clonotype: Its antigen is unknown.

The receptor was derived from a man in his fifties who received an inactivated influenza vaccine. The chain links TRBV20-1 to TRBJ2-3; weak D call: TRBD2 (6 bases). The specimen comprised PBMCs from blood, sampled 11 to 12 days after vaccination. CDR3 bases: TGCAGTGCCCAGGCCCGACTAGTCCAAGATACGCAGTATTTT. This encodes CSAQARLVQDTQYF.